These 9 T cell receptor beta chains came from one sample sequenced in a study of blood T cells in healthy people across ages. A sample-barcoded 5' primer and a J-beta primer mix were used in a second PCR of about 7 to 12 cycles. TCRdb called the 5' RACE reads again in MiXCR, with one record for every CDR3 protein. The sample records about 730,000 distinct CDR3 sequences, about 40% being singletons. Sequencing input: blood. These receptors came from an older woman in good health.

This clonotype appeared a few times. CDR3 protein: CASSLKEADTQYF. CDR3 in DNA: TGTGCCAGCAGCTTAAAGGAGGCAGATACGCAGTATTTT. V gene TRBV7-3 combines with J gene TRBJ2-3; a weak D match, TRBD2 (5 bases). The germline V and J ends were trimmed by 1 base and 4 bases, with 6 bases remaining between them. The CDR3 spans 13 residues. CDR1 and CDR2 from the germline V gene are SGHTA and FQGTGA.

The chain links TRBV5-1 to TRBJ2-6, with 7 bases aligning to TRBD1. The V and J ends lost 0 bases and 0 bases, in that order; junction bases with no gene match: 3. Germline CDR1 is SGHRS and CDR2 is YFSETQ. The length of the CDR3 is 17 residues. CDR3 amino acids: CASSLGDSPSGANVLTF. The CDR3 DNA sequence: TGCGCCAGCAGCTTGGGGGACAGCCCCTCTGGGGCCAACGTCCTGACTTTC.

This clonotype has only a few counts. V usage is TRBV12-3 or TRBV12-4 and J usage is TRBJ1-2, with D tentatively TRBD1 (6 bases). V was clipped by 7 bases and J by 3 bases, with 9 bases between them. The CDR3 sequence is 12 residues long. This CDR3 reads CASTKGDYGYTF. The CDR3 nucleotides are TGTGCCAGCACCAAGGGGGACTATGGCTACACCTTC.

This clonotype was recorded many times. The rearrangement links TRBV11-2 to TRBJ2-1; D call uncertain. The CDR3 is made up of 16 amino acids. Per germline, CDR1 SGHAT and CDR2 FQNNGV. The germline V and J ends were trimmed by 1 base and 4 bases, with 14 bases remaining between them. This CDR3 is CASSLVSSTGYNEQFF. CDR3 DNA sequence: TGTGCCAGCAGCTTAGTGTCGTCAACTGGGTACAATGAGCAGTTCTTC. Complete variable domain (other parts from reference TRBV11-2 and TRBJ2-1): EAGVAQSPRYKIIEKRQSVAFWCNPISGHATLYWYQQILGQGPKLLIQFQNNGVVDDSQLPKDRFSAERLKGVDSTLKIQPAKLEDSAVYLCASSLVSSTGYNEQFFGPGTRLTVL.

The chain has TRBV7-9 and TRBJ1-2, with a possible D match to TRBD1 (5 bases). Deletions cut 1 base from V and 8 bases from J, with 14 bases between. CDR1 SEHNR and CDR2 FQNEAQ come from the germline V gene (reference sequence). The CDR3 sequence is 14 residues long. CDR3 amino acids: CASSLEGALRGYTF. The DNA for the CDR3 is TGTGCCAGCAGCTTAGAAGGGGCCCTTAGAGGCTACACCTTC.

CDR3 coding DNA: TGCAGTTGTCCAGGGCTAGCGGGTCAAGAGACCCAGTACTTC. It codes for CSCPGLAGQETQYF. J is TRBJ2-5 and V is TRBV20-1; 8 nucleotides agree with TRBD2. The germline V gene has CDR1 DFQATT and CDR2 SNEGSKA (reference sequence). V gave up 8 bases and J gave up 2 bases; unmatched junction bases: 10. This CDR3 region has 14 residues.

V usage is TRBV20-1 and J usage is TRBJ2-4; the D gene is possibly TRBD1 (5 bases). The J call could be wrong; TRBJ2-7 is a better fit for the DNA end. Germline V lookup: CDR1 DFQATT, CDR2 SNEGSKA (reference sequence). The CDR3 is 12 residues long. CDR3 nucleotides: TGCAGTGCGCAGGGCGTAAACTACGAGCAGTACTTC. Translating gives CSAQGVNYEQYF.

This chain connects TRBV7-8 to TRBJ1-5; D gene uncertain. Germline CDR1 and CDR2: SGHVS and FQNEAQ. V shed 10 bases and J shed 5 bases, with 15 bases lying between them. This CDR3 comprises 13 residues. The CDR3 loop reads CATTPGRDQPQHF. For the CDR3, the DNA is TGTGCCACTACACCCGGACGTGATCAGCCCCAGCATTTT.

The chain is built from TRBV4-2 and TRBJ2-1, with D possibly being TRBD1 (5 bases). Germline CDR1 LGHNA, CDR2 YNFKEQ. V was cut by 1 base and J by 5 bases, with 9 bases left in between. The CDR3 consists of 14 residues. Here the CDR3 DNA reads TGTGCCAGCAGCCAAGTTCAGGGTAACAATGAGCAGTTCTTC. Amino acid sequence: CASSQVQGNNEQFF.